This T cell receptor (beta chain) came from a study of blood T cell repertoires in COVID-19. Study at large: Spain, Italy and the United States supplied samples that represented acute and convalescent COVID-19. T cells, B-cell-depleted T cells, or PBMCs provided the cDNA or gDNA that served as material.

Germline lookup yields CDR1 SGHTA and CDR2 FQGNSA. The V and J ends lost 3 bases and 6 bases respectively, with 12 bases between them. The CDR3 loop spans 14 amino acids. Authors' processing steps: Nucleated cell number was recorded as an estimate derived from reference gene primer amplification. Sequencing was performed with immunoSEQ multiplex PCR; in TCRdb, only in-frame clones are kept and a portion is missing. From that table come the V and J calls and clone size; the DNA was used to work out D and trimming. The sample has more than 200,000 clones, about 80% seen once. The sample taken for sequencing was peripheral blood. This sequence was found in a man older than 75 with acute or convalescent COVID-19. The chain joins TRBV7-2 to TRBJ1-5; D not certain. The CDR3 DNA is TGTGCCAGCAGCTTTAGCCCAAAAGGTCAGCCCCAGCATTTT. Residues: CASSFSPKGQPQHF.